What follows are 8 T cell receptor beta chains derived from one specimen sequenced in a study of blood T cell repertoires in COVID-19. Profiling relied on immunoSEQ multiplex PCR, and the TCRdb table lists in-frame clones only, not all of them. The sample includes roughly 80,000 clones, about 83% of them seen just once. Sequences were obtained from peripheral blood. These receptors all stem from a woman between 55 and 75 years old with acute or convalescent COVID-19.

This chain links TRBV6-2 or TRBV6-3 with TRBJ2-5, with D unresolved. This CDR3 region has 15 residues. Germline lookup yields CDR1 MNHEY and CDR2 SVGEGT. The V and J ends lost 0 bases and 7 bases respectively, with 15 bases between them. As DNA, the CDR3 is TGTGCCAGCAGTTACTCACCCCAGGTGGCTGGGACCCAGTACTTC. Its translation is CASSYSPQVAGTQYF.

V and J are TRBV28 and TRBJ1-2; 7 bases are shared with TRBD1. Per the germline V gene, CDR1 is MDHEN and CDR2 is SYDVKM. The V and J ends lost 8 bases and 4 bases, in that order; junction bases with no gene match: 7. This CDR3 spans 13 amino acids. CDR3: CASLQGMSYGYTF. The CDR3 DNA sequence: TGTGCCAGCCTACAGGGGATGTCCTATGGCTACACCTTC.

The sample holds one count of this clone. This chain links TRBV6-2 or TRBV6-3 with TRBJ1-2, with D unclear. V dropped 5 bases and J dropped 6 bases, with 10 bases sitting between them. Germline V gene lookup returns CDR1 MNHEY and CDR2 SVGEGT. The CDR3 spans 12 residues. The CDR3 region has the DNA TGTGCCAGCAGTCGTCGGGAGGATGGCTACACCTTC. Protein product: CASSRREDGYTF.

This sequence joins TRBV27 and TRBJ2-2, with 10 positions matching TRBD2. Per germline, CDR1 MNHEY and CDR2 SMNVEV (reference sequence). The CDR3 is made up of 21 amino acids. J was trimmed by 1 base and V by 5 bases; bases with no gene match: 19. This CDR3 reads CASSPIGLAGVWDRNTGELFF. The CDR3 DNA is TGTGCCAGCAGTCCGATCGGCCTAGCGGGAGTATGGGATCGGAACACCGGGGAGCTGTTTTTT.

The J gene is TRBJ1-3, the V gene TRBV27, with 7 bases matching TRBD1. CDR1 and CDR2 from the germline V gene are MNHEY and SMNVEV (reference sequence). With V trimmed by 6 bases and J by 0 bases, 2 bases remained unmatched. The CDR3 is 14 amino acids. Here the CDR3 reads CASRPGGSGNTIYF. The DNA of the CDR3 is TGTGCCAGCAGACCAGGGGGCTCTGGAAACACCATATATTTT.

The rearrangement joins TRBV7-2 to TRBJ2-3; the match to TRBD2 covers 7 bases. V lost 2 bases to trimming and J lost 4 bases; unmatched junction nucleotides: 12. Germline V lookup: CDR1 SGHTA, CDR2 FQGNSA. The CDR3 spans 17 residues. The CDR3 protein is CASSLRWGGSPPDTQYF. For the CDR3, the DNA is TGTGCCAGCAGCTTACGATGGGGCGGGAGTCCGCCAGATACGCAGTATTTT.

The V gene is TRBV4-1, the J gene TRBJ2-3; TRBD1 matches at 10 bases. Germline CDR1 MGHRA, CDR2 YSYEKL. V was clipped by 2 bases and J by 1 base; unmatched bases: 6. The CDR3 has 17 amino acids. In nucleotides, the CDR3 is TGCGCCAGCAGCCAAATTTCGGGGACAGGGGGCACAGATACGCAGTATTTT. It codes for CASSQISGTGGTDTQYF.

CDR3 coding DNA: TGTGCCAGCAGCCGACTAGCGGGGGGGGACACAGATACGCAGTATTTT. Amino acid sequence: CASSRLAGGDTDTQYF. The V and J genes are TRBV3-1 (or the pseudogene TRBV3-2) and TRBJ2-3, with 14 bases identical to TRBD2. This CDR3 is 16 amino acids long. The trim removed 4 bases at V and 2 bases at J, leaving 2 bases unmatched. The V gene's germline CDR1 is LGHDT and CDR2 YNNKEL (reference sequence).